This T cell receptor (beta chain) derives from a study of chemoradiotherapy in HPV16-positive cancers. Study-level background: Two HPV16-positive patients' cells yielded candidate HPV-specific clones and common motifs. Study conclusions and caveats: Functional assays defining HPV-specific T cells used only two HPV16-positive patients.

Clones were sequenced by immunoSEQ multiplex PCR, and TCRdb holds only the in-frame ones, with some missing. The table lists around 29,000 clones, roughly 93% of them singletons. This clone was recorded once. The antigen remains unidentified. Germline CDR1 is LNHDA and CDR2 is SQIVND (reference sequence). V trimming: 9 bases; J trimming: 3 bases; junction bases outside the gene matches: 11. The CDR3 contains 15 residues. Samples were taken several times over chemoradiotherapy. This TCR was recovered from a human donor with HPV-associated anogenital cancer. The chain couples TRBV19 to TRBJ2-3; 8 positions agree with TRBD2. This specimen was blood, taken from a patient who underwent chemoradiotherapy. The CDR3 here is CASQSRGGRTDTQYF. The CDR3 DNA reads TGTGCCAGCCAAAGTCGGGGGGGTAGGACAGATACGCAGTATTTT. Looking up the rest from reference TRBV19 and TRBJ2-3 gives the full variable domain: DGGITQSPKYLFRKEGQNVTLSCEQNLNHDAMYWYRQDPGQGLRLIYYSQIVNDFQKGDIAEGYSVSREKKESFPLTVTSAQKNPTAFYLCASQSRGGRTDTQYFGPGTRLTVL.